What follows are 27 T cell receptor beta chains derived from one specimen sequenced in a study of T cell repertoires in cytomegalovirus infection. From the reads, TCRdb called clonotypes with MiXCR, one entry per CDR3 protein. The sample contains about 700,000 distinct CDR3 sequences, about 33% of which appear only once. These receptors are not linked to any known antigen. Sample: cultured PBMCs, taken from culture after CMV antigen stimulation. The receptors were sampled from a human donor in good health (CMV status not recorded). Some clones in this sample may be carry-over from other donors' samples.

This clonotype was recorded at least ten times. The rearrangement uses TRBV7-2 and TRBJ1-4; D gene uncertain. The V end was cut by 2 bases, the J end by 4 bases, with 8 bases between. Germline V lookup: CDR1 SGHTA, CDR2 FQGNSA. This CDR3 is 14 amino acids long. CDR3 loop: CASSLRTVNEKLFF. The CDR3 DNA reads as TGTGCCAGCAGCTTACGGACGGTTAATGAAAAACTGTTTTTT.

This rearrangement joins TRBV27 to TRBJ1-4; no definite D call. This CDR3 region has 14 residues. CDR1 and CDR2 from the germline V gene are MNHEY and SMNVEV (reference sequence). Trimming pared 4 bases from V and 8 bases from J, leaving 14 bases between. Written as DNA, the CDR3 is TGTGCCAGCAGTTCGGAGACGGCGGGGGAAAAACTGTTTTTT. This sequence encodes CASSSETAGEKLFF. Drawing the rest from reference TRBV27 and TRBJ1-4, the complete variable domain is EAQVTQNPRYLITVTGKKLTVTCSQNMNHEYMSWYRQDPGLGLRQIYYSMNVEVTDKGDVPEGYKVSRKEKRNFPLILESPSPNQTSLYFCASSSETAGEKLFFGSGTQLSVL.

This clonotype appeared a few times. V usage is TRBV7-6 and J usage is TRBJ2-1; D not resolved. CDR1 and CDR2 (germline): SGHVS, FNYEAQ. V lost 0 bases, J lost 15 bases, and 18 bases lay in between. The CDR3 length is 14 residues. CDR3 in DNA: TGTGCCAGCAGCTTAGCCGGAATGGCCGGTAGTTGGTTCTTC. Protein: CASSLAGMAGSWFF.

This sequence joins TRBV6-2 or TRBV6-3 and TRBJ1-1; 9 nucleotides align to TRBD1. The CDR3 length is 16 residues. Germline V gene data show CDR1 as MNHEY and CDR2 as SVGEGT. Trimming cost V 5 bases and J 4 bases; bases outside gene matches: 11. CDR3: CASSPRQGVITTEAFF. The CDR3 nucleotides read TGTGCCAGCAGTCCTCGACAGGGGGTGATTACCACTGAAGCTTTCTTT.

DNA for the CDR3: TGTGCCAGCAGAGCGCCCCGGCAGGGCAATGAGCAGTTCTTC. Protein sequence: CASRAPRQGNEQFF. The chain couples TRBV6-2 or TRBV6-3 to TRBJ2-1; D is perhaps TRBD1 (5 bases). V lost 6 bases and J lost 6, with 15 bases in between. CDR1 is MNHEY, CDR2 SVGEGT, per germline. There are 14 residues in the CDR3.

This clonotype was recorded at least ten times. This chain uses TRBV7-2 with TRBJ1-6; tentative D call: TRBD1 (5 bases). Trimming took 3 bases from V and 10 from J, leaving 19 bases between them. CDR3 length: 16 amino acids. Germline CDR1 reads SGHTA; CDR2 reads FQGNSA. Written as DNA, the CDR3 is TGTGCCAGCAGCTTTGGGGACTTAGAGTGGAAATCACCCCTCCACTTT. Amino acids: CASSFGDLEWKSPLHF. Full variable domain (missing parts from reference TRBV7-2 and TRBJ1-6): GAGVSQSPSNKVTEKGKDVELRCDPISGHTALYWYRQSLGQGLEFLIYFQGNSAPDKSGLPSDRFSAERTGGSVSTLTIQRTQQEDSAVYLCASSFGDLEWKSPLHFGNGTRLTVT.

The CDR3, as DNA: TGCGCCAGCAGCTCGGGTTTGGGCGGGAGCCTCTACAATGAGCAGTTCTTC. Translated, it gives CASSSGLGGSLYNEQFF. The chain employs TRBV5-1 and TRBJ2-1; 7 nucleotides line up with TRBD2. The CDR3 length is 17 residues. Germline lookup yields CDR1 SGHRS and CDR2 YFSETQ. The trim removed 3 bases at V and 3 bases at J, leaving 12 bases unmatched.

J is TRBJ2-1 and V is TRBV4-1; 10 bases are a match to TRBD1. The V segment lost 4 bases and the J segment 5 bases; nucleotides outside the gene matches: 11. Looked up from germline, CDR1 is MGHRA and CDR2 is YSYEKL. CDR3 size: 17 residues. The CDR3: CASSPPRGTGANNEQFF. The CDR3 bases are TGCGCCAGCAGCCCACCGCGGGGGACAGGGGCAAACAATGAGCAGTTCTTC.

The CDR3: CASSGYSYEQYF. The DNA of the CDR3 is TGTGCCAGCAGTGGTTATTCCTACGAGCAGTACTTC. The chain has TRBV2 and TRBJ2-7; D remains unclear. Germline loops: CDR1 SNHLY, CDR2 FYNNEI. The ends were cut back, 4 bases at V and 1 base at J, with 5 bases in the middle. The CDR3 loop spans 12 amino acids.

CDR3 nucleotides: TGTGCCAGCAGTTTTTTGAAGGGGCACATCACTGAAGCTTTCTTT. It is translated as CASSFLKGHITEAFF. V is TRBV27 and J is TRBJ1-1; TRBD1 is a possible D gene (5 bases). V lost 3 bases, J lost 4 bases, and 15 bases lay in between. CDR1 MNHEY and CDR2 SMNVEV come from the germline V gene (reference sequence). The length of the CDR3 is 15 residues.

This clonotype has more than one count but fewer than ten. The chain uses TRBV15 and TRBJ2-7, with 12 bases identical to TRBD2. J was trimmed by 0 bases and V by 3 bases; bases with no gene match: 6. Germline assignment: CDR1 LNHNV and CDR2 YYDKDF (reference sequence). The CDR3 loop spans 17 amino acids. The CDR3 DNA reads TGTGCCACCAGCAGGATCGGACTAGCGGGGAACTCCTACGAGCAGTACTTC. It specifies CATSRIGLAGNSYEQYF.

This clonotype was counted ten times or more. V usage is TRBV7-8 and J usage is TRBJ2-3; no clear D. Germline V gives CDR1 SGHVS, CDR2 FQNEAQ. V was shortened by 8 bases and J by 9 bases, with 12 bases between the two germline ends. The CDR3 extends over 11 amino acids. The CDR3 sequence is CASRKETTQYF. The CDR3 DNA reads TGTGCCAGCCGAAAAGAAACCACGCAGTATTTT.

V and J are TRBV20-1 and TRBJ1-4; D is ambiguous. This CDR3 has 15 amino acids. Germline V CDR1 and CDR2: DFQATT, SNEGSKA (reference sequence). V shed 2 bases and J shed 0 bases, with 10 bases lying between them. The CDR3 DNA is TGCAGTGCTAGAAGGACGGCAGCAACTAATGAAAAACTGTTTTTT. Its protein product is CSARRTAATNEKLFF.

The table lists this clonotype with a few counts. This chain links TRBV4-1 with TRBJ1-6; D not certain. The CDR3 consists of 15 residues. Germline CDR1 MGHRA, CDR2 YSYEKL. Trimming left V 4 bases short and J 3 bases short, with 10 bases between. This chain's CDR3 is CASSPRTLYNSPLHF. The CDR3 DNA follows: TGCGCCAGCAGCCCCAGGACCCTCTATAATTCACCCCTCCACTTT.

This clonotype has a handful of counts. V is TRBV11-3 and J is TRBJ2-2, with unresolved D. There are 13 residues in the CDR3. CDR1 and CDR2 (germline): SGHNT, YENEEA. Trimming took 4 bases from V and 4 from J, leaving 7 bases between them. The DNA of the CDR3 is TGTGCCAGCAGCTACTCCCTCACCGGGGAGCTGTTTTTT. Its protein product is CASSYSLTGELFF.

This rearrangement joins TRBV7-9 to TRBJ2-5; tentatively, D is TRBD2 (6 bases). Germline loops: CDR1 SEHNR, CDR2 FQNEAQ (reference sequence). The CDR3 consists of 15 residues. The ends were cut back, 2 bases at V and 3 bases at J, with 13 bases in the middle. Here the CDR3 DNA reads TGTGCCAGCAGCTTAATGGGGGGAGAGGAAGAGACCCAGTACTTC. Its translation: CASSLMGGEEETQYF.

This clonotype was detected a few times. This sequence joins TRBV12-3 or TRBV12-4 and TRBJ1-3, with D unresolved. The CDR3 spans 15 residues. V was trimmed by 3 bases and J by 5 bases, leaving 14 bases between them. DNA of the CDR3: TGTGCCAGCAGTTTCTCTTTTGGTATAAGAAACACCATATATTTT. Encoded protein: CASSFSFGIRNTIYF.

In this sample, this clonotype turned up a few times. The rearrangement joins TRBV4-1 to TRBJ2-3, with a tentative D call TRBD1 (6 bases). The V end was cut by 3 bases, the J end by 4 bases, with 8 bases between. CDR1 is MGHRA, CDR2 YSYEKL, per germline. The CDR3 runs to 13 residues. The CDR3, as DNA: TGCGCCAGCAGCCAGCCAGGGGCAGATACGCAGTATTTT. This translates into CASSQPGADTQYF.

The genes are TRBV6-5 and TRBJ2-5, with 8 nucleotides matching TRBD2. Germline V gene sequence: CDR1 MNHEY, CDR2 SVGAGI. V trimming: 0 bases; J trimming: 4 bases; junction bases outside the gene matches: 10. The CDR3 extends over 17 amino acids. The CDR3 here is CASSYSRGSGKRETQYF. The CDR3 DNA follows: TGTGCCAGCAGTTACTCAAGGGGTAGCGGGAAGCGAGAGACCCAGTACTTC.

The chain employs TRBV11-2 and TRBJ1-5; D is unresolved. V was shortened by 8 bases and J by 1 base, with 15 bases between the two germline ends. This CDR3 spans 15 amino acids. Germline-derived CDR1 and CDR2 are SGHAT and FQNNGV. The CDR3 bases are TGTGCCAGCTCGGAGGAGGGTATGAGCAATCAGCCCCAGCATTTT. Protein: CASSEEGMSNQPQHF.

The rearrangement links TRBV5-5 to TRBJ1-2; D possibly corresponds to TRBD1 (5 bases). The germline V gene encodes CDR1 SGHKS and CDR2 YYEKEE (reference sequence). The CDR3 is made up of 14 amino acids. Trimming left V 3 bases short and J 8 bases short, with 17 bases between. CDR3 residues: CASSYQGTVEGYTF. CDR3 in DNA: TGTGCCAGCAGCTACCAAGGGACGGTAGAAGGCTACACCTTC.

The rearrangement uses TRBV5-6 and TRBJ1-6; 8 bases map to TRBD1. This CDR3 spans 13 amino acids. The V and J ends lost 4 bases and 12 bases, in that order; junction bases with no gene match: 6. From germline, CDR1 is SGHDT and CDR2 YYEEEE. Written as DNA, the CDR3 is TGTGCCAGCAGCCCATGGACAGGGCGACCCCTCCACTTT. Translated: CASSPWTGRPLHF.

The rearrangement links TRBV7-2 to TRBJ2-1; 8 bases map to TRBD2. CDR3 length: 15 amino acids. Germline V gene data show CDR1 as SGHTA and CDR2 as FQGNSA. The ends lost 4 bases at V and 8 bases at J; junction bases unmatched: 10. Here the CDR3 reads CASSSLVSGRDEQFF. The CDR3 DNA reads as TGTGCCAGCAGCTCCCTTGTAAGCGGGAGAGATGAGCAGTTCTTC.

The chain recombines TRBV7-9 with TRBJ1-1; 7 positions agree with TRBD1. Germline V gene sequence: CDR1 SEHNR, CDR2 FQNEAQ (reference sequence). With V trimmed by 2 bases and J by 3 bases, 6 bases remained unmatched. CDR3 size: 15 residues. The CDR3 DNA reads TGTGCCAGCAGCTTACCCCCAGGGGGGGACACTGAAGCTTTCTTT. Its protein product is CASSLPPGGDTEAFF.

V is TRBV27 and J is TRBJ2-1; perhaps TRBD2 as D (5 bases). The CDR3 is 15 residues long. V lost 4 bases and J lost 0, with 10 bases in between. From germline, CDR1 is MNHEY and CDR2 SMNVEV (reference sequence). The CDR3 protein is CASSSRRDSYNEQFF. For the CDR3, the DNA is TGTGCCAGCAGTTCCAGACGGGACTCCTACAATGAGCAGTTCTTC.

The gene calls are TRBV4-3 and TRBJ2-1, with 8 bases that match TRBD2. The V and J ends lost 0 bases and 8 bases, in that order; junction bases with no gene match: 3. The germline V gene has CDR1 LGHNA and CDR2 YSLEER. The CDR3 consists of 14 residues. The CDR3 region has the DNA TGCGCCAGCAGCCAAGAGGCGACTAGCGATGAGCAGTTCTTC. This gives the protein CASSQEATSDEQFF.

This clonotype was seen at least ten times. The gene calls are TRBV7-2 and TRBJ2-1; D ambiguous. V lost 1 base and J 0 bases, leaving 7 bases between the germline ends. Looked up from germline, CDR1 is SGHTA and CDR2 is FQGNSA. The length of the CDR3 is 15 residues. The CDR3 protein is CASSLVRSSYNEQFF. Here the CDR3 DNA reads TGTGCCAGCAGCTTAGTCAGGAGCTCCTACAATGAGCAGTTCTTC.